These 7 T cell receptor beta chains share one sample of origin, sequenced in a study of blood T cell repertoires in COVID-19. Sequencing used immunoSEQ multiplex PCR; TCRdb keeps in-frame clones, though not all of them. Of 200,000 to 250,000 clones listed, around 80% are singletons. The sequencing sample was made of peripheral blood. The receptors shown here come from a woman in her seventies with acute or convalescent COVID-19.

V usage is TRBV6-5 and J usage is TRBJ1-2; D not certain. V was cut by 2 bases and J by 5 bases, with 15 bases left in between. This CDR3 has 15 amino acids. The germline gives CDR1 MNHEY, CDR2 SVGAGI. The CDR3 reads CASSYRVQAAYGYTF. CDR3 nucleotide sequence: TGTGCCAGCAGTTACCGAGTTCAGGCCGCTTATGGCTACACCTTC.

The rearrangement uses TRBV4-3 and TRBJ2-1; 9 nucleotides match TRBD2. The CDR3 is 17 amino acids. V was pared by 0 bases and J by 3 bases, with 6 bases of the junction left unmatched. The germline V gene has CDR1 LGHNA and CDR2 YSLEER. The CDR3 DNA reads TGCGCCAGCAGCCAAGAGATTAGCGGGGGCATCTACAATGAGCAGTTCTTC. This gives the protein CASSQEISGGIYNEQFF.

The V gene is TRBV29-1, the J gene TRBJ2-5, with D possibly being TRBD2 (7 bases). Between the trimmed V and J ends, which lost 5 bases and 2 bases, there was a span of 12 bases. There are 13 residues in the CDR3. The germline V gene has CDR1 SQVTM and CDR2 ANQGSEA. CDR3 sequence reads: CSVTGGQQETQYF. The CDR3 bases are TGCAGCGTTACGGGGGGCCAGCAAGAGACCCAGTACTTC.

The rearrangement uses TRBV7-3 and TRBJ2-5, with 9 nucleotides matching TRBD1. Unmatched junction bases numbered 5, after V lost 2 bases and J lost 4 bases. CDR3 length: 15 residues. CDR1 and CDR2 from the germline V gene are SGHTA and FQGTGA. The CDR3 region has the DNA TGTGCCAGCAGCTTACGACAGGGGGTCGGAGAGACCCAGTACTTC. This codes for CASSLRQGVGETQYF.

J is TRBJ2-2 and V is TRBV19, with D uncertain. The V and J ends lost 7 bases and 5 bases respectively, with 11 bases between them. The CDR3 extends over 13 amino acids. Germline-derived CDR1 and CDR2 are LNHDA and SQIVND (reference sequence). The CDR3 protein is CASKQLETGELFF. As DNA, the CDR3 is TGTGCCAGTAAGCAACTCGAGACCGGGGAGCTGTTTTTT.

V gene TRBV6-6 combines with J gene TRBJ1-5; 7 bases fit TRBD1. Germline CDR1 reads MNHNY; CDR2 reads SVGAGI (reference sequence). The CDR3 length is 16 residues. V was pared by 4 bases and J by 2 bases, with 8 bases of the junction left unmatched. The CDR3 DNA sequence: TGTGCCAGCAGTTTCTTAGGACAGGTGGGCAATCAGCCCCAGCATTTT. As protein: CASSFLGQVGNQPQHF.

The chain uses TRBV19 and TRBJ1-1; the D gene is possibly TRBD1 (6 bases). The CDR3 has 12 amino acids. Trimming stripped 7 bases from V and 1 base from J, with 7 bases between. From germline, CDR1 is LNHDA and CDR2 SQIVND (reference sequence). The CDR3 sequence is CASKQGNTEAFF. The CDR3 DNA follows: TGTGCCAGTAAACAGGGGAACACTGAAGCTTTCTTT.